These 29 T cell receptor beta chains came from one sample sequenced in a study of T cells in Graves' hyperthyroidism and ophthalmopathy. RNA transcripts served as the template for amplifying TCR beta CDR3 regions. In the first-round RT-PCR of the TCR CDR3, the HTBI primer set was used. One entry per CDR3 protein results from TCRdb running MiXCR on the multiplex PCR reads. This table holds 750,000 to 900,000 distinct CDR3 sequences, more than 30% found once. Sequencing was carried out using blood. These receptor sequences come from a man aged 18 to 30 with Graves' hyperthyroidism.

This clonotype appeared many times. The rearrangement links TRBV25-1 to TRBJ1-5; 8 bases fit TRBD1. The J segment lost 5 bases and the V segment lost 3 bases, leaving 3 bases of the junction unmatched. The germline V gene has CDR1 MGHDK and CDR2 SYGVNS. The CDR3 has 14 amino acids. CDR3 in amino acids: CASSDDRGDQPQHF. The CDR3 nucleotides are TGTGCCAGCAGTGACGACAGGGGAGATCAGCCCCAGCATTTT.

CDR3 protein: CASGKRGGLTGELFF. CDR3 DNA: TGTGCCAGCGGAAAGCGGGGGGGACTCACCGGGGAGCTGTTTTTT. This rearrangement joins TRBV2 to TRBJ2-2; TRBD2 aligns across 10 bases. The germline V gene has CDR1 SNHLY and CDR2 FYNNEI. The junction had 7 bases not matched to a gene; V was cut back by 8 bases and J by 4 bases. This CDR3 is 15 amino acids long.

The chain uses TRBV5-5 and TRBJ2-5, with D uncertain. Trimming shortened V by 0 bases and J by 5 bases, and 14 bases separated the two germline ends. The CDR3 is 15 residues long. Looked up from germline, CDR1 is SGHKS and CDR2 is YYEKEE (reference sequence). In nucleotides, the CDR3 is TGTGCCAGCAGCTTGGCTTTATCGTTCGGGGAGACCCAGTACTTC. This translates into CASSLALSFGETQYF.

The chain employs TRBV29-1 and TRBJ2-2, with D maybe TRBD2 (6 bases). The CDR3 sequence is 13 residues long. The germline CDR1 and CDR2 sequences are SQVTM and ANQGSEA. Trimming shortened V by 8 bases and J by 6 bases, and 16 bases separated the two germline ends. In DNA, the CDR3 is TGCAGCTTGGCCTGGGGGGACGCCGGGGAGCTGTTTTTT. Encoded protein: CSLAWGDAGELFF.

This rearrangement joins TRBV6-1 to TRBJ2-3; D might be TRBD1 (6 bases). Trimming left V 7 bases short and J 6 bases short, with 20 bases between. Germline CDR1 MNHNS, CDR2 SASEGT. This CDR3 comprises 15 residues. DNA for the CDR3: TGTGCCAGCATCAAAGGACAGTCACTGGGGGATACGCAGTATTTT. It is translated as CASIKGQSLGDTQYF.

On this clonotype: The junction does not match germline at one end; this may be a read error. V usage is TRBV12-3 or TRBV12-4 and J usage is TRBJ1-6; no reliable D call. The CDR3 totals 14 residues. CDR3 nucleotides: TGTGCCAGCAGTTTAGGGTCTTATAATCCACCCCTCCACTTT. Protein: CASSLGSYNPPLHF.

The V gene is TRBV7-2, the J gene TRBJ2-7; D is unresolved. The germline gives CDR1 SGHTA, CDR2 FQGNSA. The CDR3 spans 14 residues. Trimming stripped 4 bases from V and 0 bases from J, with 10 bases between. CDR3 sequence (DNA): TGTGCCAGCAGCTCTACCAGGTTCTCCTACGAGCAGTACTTC. It yields the protein CASSSTRFSYEQYF.

This clonotype was seen more than once but under ten times. This chain uses TRBV20-1 with TRBJ2-7; unclear D gene. This CDR3 has 13 amino acids. CDR1 is DFQATT, CDR2 SNEGSKA, per germline (reference sequence). V was shortened by 5 bases and J by 2 bases, with 13 bases between the two germline ends. The CDR3 here is CSAARAGAYEQYF. CDR3 nucleotide sequence: TGCAGTGCTGCCCGGGCAGGAGCCTACGAGCAGTACTTC.

This clonotype has a handful of counts. This sequence joins TRBV4-1 and TRBJ1-5, with 8 nucleotides matching TRBD1. The germline V gene has CDR1 MGHRA and CDR2 YSYEKL. This CDR3 has 14 residues. The V gene end was trimmed by 4 bases and the J gene end by 4 bases; junction bases not matched to a gene: 3. CDR3 nucleotide sequence: TGCGCCAGCAGCCTACGGACAGGGAATCAGCCCCAGCATTTT. Its translation: CASSLRTGNQPQHF.

The chain uses TRBV25-1 and TRBJ1-4, with D hard to call. CDR3 size: 13 residues. Germline assignment: CDR1 MGHDK and CDR2 SYGVNS. V lost 8 bases, J lost 5 bases, and 12 bases lay in between. Here the CDR3 DNA reads TGTGCCAGCTTTGGGCGAGTGAATGAAAAACTGTTTTTT. Translating gives CASFGRVNEKLFF.

The rearrangement joins TRBV11-2 to TRBJ2-7, with D tentatively TRBD1 (6 bases). Trimming removed 7 bases at V and 3 bases at J, with 16 bases between. The CDR3 contains 14 residues. Germline V CDR1 and CDR2: SGHAT, FQNNGV. This chain's CDR3 is CASIPFGQNYEQYF. The DNA for the CDR3 is TGTGCCAGCATCCCGTTTGGACAGAACTACGAGCAGTACTTC.

The chain couples TRBV6-5 to TRBJ2-5; weak D call: TRBD2 (5 bases). The CDR3 spans 15 residues. Per germline, CDR1 MNHEY and CDR2 SVGAGI. V lost 0 bases, J lost 1 base, and 9 bases lay in between. CDR3 region: CASSYSGLFQETQYF. CDR3 in DNA: TGTGCCAGCAGTTACTCAGGACTGTTCCAAGAGACCCAGTACTTC.

The V gene is TRBV6-5, the J gene TRBJ1-1; D perhaps matches TRBD1 (6 bases). This CDR3 is 13 amino acids long. Trimming removed 6 bases from V and 6 bases from J, with 14 bases in between. The germline CDR1 and CDR2 sequences are MNHEY and SVGAGI. The CDR3 sequence: CASRRQAGAEAFF. In DNA form, the CDR3 reads TGTGCCAGCAGGAGACAGGCTGGTGCTGAAGCTTTCTTT.

This clonotype has at least ten counts. The rearrangement links TRBV2 to TRBJ2-2; TRBD1 aligns across 7 bases. The CDR3 consists of 13 residues. Germline V gene data show CDR1 as SNHLY and CDR2 as FYNNEI. V lost 10 bases, J lost 5 bases, and 7 bases stayed unmatched. CDR3 DNA: TGTGCCACGCGACAGGGAAGGACCGGGGAGCTGTTTTTT. It specifies CATRQGRTGELFF.

This CDR3 is CASSLIPGPGYTF. The CDR3 nucleotides read TGTGCCAGCAGCTTAATTCCAGGTCCTGGCTACACCTTC. The chain has TRBV7-4 and TRBJ1-2; no firm D call. With 2 bases removed from V and 7 bases from J, the gap between germline ends came to 11 bases. Germline V gene lookup returns CDR1 SGHVT and CDR2 SQSDAQ. This CDR3 region has 13 residues.

The chain carries TRBV25-1 and TRBJ1-1, with 9 bases identical to TRBD1. The CDR3 extends over 16 amino acids. V shed 7 bases, J shed 6 bases, and the junction held 15 bases outside the gene matches. CDR1 is MGHDK and CDR2 is SYGVNS in the germline V gene. The DNA of the CDR3 is TGTGCCAGCACCCCTTGGGACAGGGCGTTAAGGGCTGAAGCTTTCTTT. Residues: CASTPWDRALRAEAFF.

This clonotype has just a few counts. The chain links TRBV12-3 or TRBV12-4 to TRBJ1-2; TRBD1 matches 12 bases. V shed 6 bases and J 6 bases; nucleotides not matched to a gene: 8. The CDR3 runs 15 residues. CDR3 DNA sequence: TGTGCCAGCAGGGTCCCGGGACAGGGGGCCGATGGCTACACCTTC. Its protein product is CASRVPGQGADGYTF.

This chain uses TRBV29-1 with TRBJ1-1, with 7 bases that match TRBD1. Trimming cost V 7 bases and J 4 bases; bases outside gene matches: 12. Germline values: CDR1 SQVTM, CDR2 ANQGSEA. There are 14 residues in the CDR3. CDR3 in amino acids: CSARVGAGGTEAFF. Written as DNA, the CDR3 is TGCAGCGCCCGCGTGGGGGCAGGGGGCACTGAAGCTTTCTTT.

This clonotype was picked up many times. This chain joins TRBV4-1 and TRBJ2-7; D not resolved. Trimming stripped 1 base from V and 5 bases from J, with 6 bases between. The germline CDR1 and CDR2 sequences are MGHRA and YSYEKL. The length of the CDR3 is 12 residues. CDR3: CASSQGSNEQYF. As DNA, the CDR3 is TGCGCCAGCAGCCAAGGTTCGAACGAGCAGTACTTC.

The table lists this clonotype with a few counts. The genes are TRBV7-2 and TRBJ1-2; D is possibly TRBD1 (6 bases). The V end lost 3 bases, the J end lost 3 bases, and 14 bases lay between the germline ends. Germline-derived CDR1 and CDR2 are SGHTA and FQGNSA. The CDR3 consists of 15 residues. CDR3 sequence: CASSLVGGVDYGYTF. DNA for the CDR3: TGTGCCAGCAGCTTGGTTGGGGGCGTTGACTATGGCTACACCTTC.

The chain is built from TRBV7-8 and TRBJ2-2, with D possibly being TRBD2 (6 bases). Per germline, CDR1 SGHVS and CDR2 FQNEAQ. The V end was cut by 6 bases, the J end by 3 bases, with 17 bases between. This CDR3 is 16 amino acids long. The CDR3 DNA reads TGTGCCAGCAGGGCGCCCTTAGGGGAGGACACCGGGGAGCTGTTTTTT. Its translation: CASRAPLGEDTGELFF.

V usage is TRBV7-6 and J usage is TRBJ2-7; a possible D gene is TRBD1 (6 bases). The germline V gene has CDR1 SGHVS and CDR2 FNYEAQ. Trimming took off 6 bases at V and 0 bases at J, with 21 bases between the two ends. This CDR3 has 17 amino acids. The CDR3 DNA follows: TGTGCCAGCAGACAACATACCGGGACACCGCTCTCCTACGAGCAGTACTTC. Protein: CASRQHTGTPLSYEQYF.

This clonotype has a single count. The rearrangement uses TRBV2 and TRBJ2-2; D is unclear. The V end was cut by 0 bases, the J end by 8 bases, with 4 bases between. The CDR3 contains 12 residues. Germline V gives CDR1 SNHLY, CDR2 FYNNEI. The CDR3 region has the DNA TGTGCCAGCAGTGAAGCCCCGGGGGAGCTGTTTTTT. This gives the protein CASSEAPGELFF.

This clonotype was counted ten times or more. The chain joins TRBV7-2 to TRBJ2-5; maybe TRBD1 (5 bases). The CDR3 contains 14 residues. The germline V gene has CDR1 SGHTA and CDR2 FQGNSA. Trimming cost V 5 bases and J 5 bases, with 15 bases left between them. CDR3 loop: CASSRQGVGETQYF. CDR3 sequence (DNA): TGTGCCAGCAGCCGCCAGGGCGTGGGGGAGACCCAGTACTTC.

This clonotype was observed many times. The chain employs TRBV7-9 and TRBJ2-7; D is uncertain. Germline V gene sequence: CDR1 SEHNR, CDR2 FQNEAQ (reference sequence). V was clipped by 5 bases and J by 7 bases, with 12 bases between them. CDR3 length: 12 amino acids. The CDR3 DNA reads as TGTGCCAGCAGCCCTACCCTTAGGGAGCAGTACTTC. Its translation is CASSPTLREQYF.

The chain carries TRBV7-9 and TRBJ2-7; D tentatively reads TRBD1 or TRBD2 (5 bases each). Per the germline V gene, CDR1 is SEHNR and CDR2 is FQNEAQ (reference sequence). This CDR3 has 15 residues. Trimming took 5 bases from V and 6 from J, leaving 20 bases between them. The CDR3 DNA follows: TGTGCCAGCAGCGACCGGGACGTCAGAGTCTCCGAGCAGTACTTC. Residues: CASSDRDVRVSEQYF.

This clonotype was detected only a few times. This rearrangement joins TRBV19 to TRBJ2-7, with D maybe TRBD2 (6 bases). The CDR3 has 14 amino acids. Looked up from germline, CDR1 is LNHDA and CDR2 is SQIVND (reference sequence). The germline V and J ends were trimmed by 6 bases and 3 bases, with 15 bases remaining between them. CDR3 sequence (DNA): TGTGCCAGTAGCGACGGGACGCGGGGCTACGAGCAGTACTTC. Protein product: CASSDGTRGYEQYF.

V is TRBV7-8 and J is TRBJ2-7, with 7 bases matching TRBD1. This CDR3 has 14 amino acids. Losses at the gene ends were 7 bases for V and 5 bases for J; bases not matched to a gene: 11. Germline lookup yields CDR1 SGHVS and CDR2 FQNEAQ. The CDR3: CASTLDREIHEQYF. As DNA, the CDR3 is TGTGCCAGCACCCTTGACAGGGAAATCCACGAGCAGTACTTC.

A few counts support this clonotype. One end of the junction fails to match germline, which may point to a read error. The gene calls are TRBV5-1 and TRBJ2-7; TRBD1 matches at 9 bases. The CDR3 runs 13 residues. Per germline, CDR1 SGHRS and CDR2 YFSETQ. The CDR3 DNA reads as TGTGCCAGCAGCCCCGGGACAGGGAAAATCGAGTACTTC. It codes for CASSPGTGKIEYF.